This is a list of T cell receptor beta chains from one sample in a study of PD-1 blockade in classical Hodgkin lymphoma. Profiled with immunoSEQ multiplex PCR; TCRdb holds only in-frame clones, not every one. The table lists under 45,000 clones, about two thirds of them singletons. This specimen was peripheral blood mononuclear cells (PBMCs), taken before the fourth cycle of nivolumab. Receptors were obtained from a human donor with classical Hodgkin lymphoma. Each CDR3 is given with its conserved first and last residue. Each record gives: D gene, clone size, J gene, V gene, CDR3 protein, CDR3 DNA. D genes are given only for firm matches. Part of the rows lack a size; the others show once, few, many or a class for expanded clones.

D: .; size: .; J: TRBJ1-2; V: TRBV18; CDR3: CASSPPDSYGYTF; DNA: TGTGCCAGCTCACCACCAGACAGCTATGGCTACACCTTC
D: .; size: .; J: TRBJ2-1; V: TRBV9; CDR3: CASSANKGEQFF; DNA: TGTGCCAGCAGCGCCAACAAGGGTGAGCAGTTCTTC
D: .; size: .; J: TRBJ2-5; V: TRBV5-1; CDR3: CASSLGDQETQYF; DNA: TGCGCCAGCAGTTTAGGGGACCAAGAGACCCAGTACTTC
D: .; size: .; J: TRBJ2-3; V: TRBV28; CDR3: CASSFGNPTDTQYF; DNA: TGTGCCAGCAGTTTCGGCAACCCCACAGATACGCAGTATTTT
D: TRBD1; size: .; J: TRBJ1-1; V: TRBV28; CDR3: CATADRGQITEAFF; DNA: TGTGCCACCGCGGACAGGGGGCAAATCACTGAAGCTTTCTTT
D: .; size: once; J: TRBJ2-7; V: TRBV30; CDR3: CAWSGGDGTYEQYF; DNA: TGTGCCTGGAGTGGGGGGGATGGAACCTACGAGCAGTACTTC
D: .; size: .; J: TRBJ1-1; V: TRBV30; CDR3: CAWSVEERALGEAFF; DNA: TGTGCCTGGAGTGTTGAGGAAAGGGCCTTAGGTGAAGCTTTCTTT
D: .; size: .; J: TRBJ1-1; V: TRBV27; CDR3: CASSSPRGRNTEAFF; DNA: TGTGCCAGCAGTTCCCCCCGGGGCAGGAACACTGAAGCTTTCTTT
D: TRBD2; size: .; J: TRBJ2-3; V: TRBV13; CDR3: CASSSHGSSGGPTDTQYF; DNA: TGTGCCAGCAGCTCCCACGGGTCTAGCGGGGGGCCCACAGATACGCAGTATTTT
D: .; size: .; J: TRBJ2-7; V: TRBV2; CDR3: CASSGTEIYEQYF; DNA: TGTGCCAGCAGTGGGACAGAAATCTACGAGCAGTACTTC
D: .; size: .; J: TRBJ2-2; V: TRBV28; CDR3: CASSAGGGTGELFF; DNA: TGTGCCAGCAGTGCAGGGGGGGGCACCGGGGAGCTGTTTTTT
D: .; size: once; J: TRBJ2-2; V: TRBV30; CDR3: CAWNSPTGELFF; DNA: TGTGCCTGGAACAGCCCCACCGGGGAGCTGTTTTTT
D: .; size: few; J: TRBJ1-1; V: TRBV5-4; CDR3: CASSFLTEAFF; DNA: TGTGCCAGCAGCTTTCTGACTGAAGCTTTCTTT
D: .; size: .; J: TRBJ1-1; V: TRBV7-3; CDR3: CASSQDRNTEAFF; DNA: TGTGCCAGCAGCCAAGACAGGAACACTGAAGCTTTCTTT
D: .; size: .; J: TRBJ1-1; V: TRBV7-9; CDR3: CASSPVRNTEAFF; DNA: TGTGCCAGCAGCCCCGTAAGGAACACTGAAGCTTTCTTT
D: .; size: .; J: TRBJ2-4; V: TRBV2; CDR3: CASSGAVLGGNIQYF; DNA: TGTGCCAGCAGTGGGGCAGTGTTAGGGGGTAACATTCAGTACTTC
D: TRBD1; size: .; J: TRBJ2-7; V: TRBV4-2; CDR3: CASSQDPRGPEQYF; DNA: TGTGCCAGCAGCCAAGATCCCAGGGGGCCCGAGCAGTACTTC
D: .; size: .; J: TRBJ2-1; V: TRBV4-1; CDR3: CASSQPRLIHSYNEQFF; DNA: TGCGCCAGCAGCCAACCCCGACTGATACACTCCTACAATGAGCAGTTCTTC
D: .; size: few; J: TRBJ2-3; V: TRBV2; CDR3: CASRVPPTITDTQYF; DNA: TGTGCCAGCCGCGTTCCTCCCACGATCACAGATACGCAGTATTTT
D: .; size: .; J: TRBJ1-2; V: TRBV6-5; CDR3: CASSYDGTGYSGYTF; DNA: TGTGCCAGCAGTTACGACGGGACGGGTTATTCGGGCTACACCTTC
D: .; size: .; J: TRBJ2-6; V: TRBV11-2; CDR3: CASSLDRVTGANVLTF; DNA: TGTGCCAGCAGCTTAGATAGGGTTACTGGGGCCAACGTCCTGACTTTC
D: TRBD1; size: .; J: TRBJ2-3; V: TRBV11-2; CDR3: CASSWTGGMVSTDTQYF; DNA: TGTGCCAGCAGCTGGACAGGGGGAATGGTCAGCACAGATACGCAGTATTTT
D: .; size: .; J: TRBJ2-7; V: TRBV2; CDR3: CASMGGATTGSYEQYF; DNA: TGTGCCAGCATGGGAGGAGCAACGACAGGCTCCTACGAGCAGTACTTC
D: .; size: .; J: TRBJ1-6; V: TRBV7-3; CDR3: CASSFGAVNSPLHF; DNA: TGTGCCAGCAGCTTTGGGGCAGTAAATTCACCCCTCCACTTT
D: TRBD1; size: few; J: TRBJ2-7; V: TRBV30; CDR3: CAWSPGQGAYEQYF; DNA: TGTGCCTGGAGCCCGGGACAGGGGGCATACGAGCAGTACTTC
D: .; size: .; J: TRBJ2-2; V: TRBV19; CDR3: CASSMGPGELFF; DNA: TGTGCCAGTAGTATGGGCCCCGGGGAGCTGTTTTTT
D: .; size: .; J: TRBJ2-3; V: TRBV7-9; CDR3: CASRAPGTYTDTQYF; DNA: TGTGCCAGCCGGGCCCCCGGGACTTACACAGATACGCAGTATTTT
D: .; size: .; J: TRBJ2-7; V: TRBV6-1; CDR3: CASSEGTRIIYEQYF; DNA: TGTGCCAGCAGTGAGGGGACCCGCATTATTTACGAGCAGTACTTC
D: .; size: once; J: TRBJ2-3; V: TRBV21-1; CDR3: CASSKVRGFADTQYF; DNA: TGTGCCAGCAGCAAAGTAAGGGGGTTTGCAGATACGCAGTATTTT
D: TRBD1; size: .; J: TRBJ2-5; V: TRBV11-2; CDR3: CASSRRTGGGETQYF; DNA: TGTGCCAGCAGCCGCCGGACAGGGGGAGGAGAGACCCAGTACTTC
D: TRBD1; size: .; J: TRBJ1-2; V: TRBV7-2; CDR3: CASSLQGFDYGYTF; DNA: TGTGCCAGCAGCCTACAGGGGTTCGACTATGGCTACACCTTC
D: .; size: .; J: TRBJ1-2; V: TRBV4-1; CDR3: CASSPTEDSSSGYTF; DNA: TGCGCCAGCAGCCCTACTGAGGATTCCTCCTCTGGCTACACCTTC
D: .; size: .; J: TRBJ2-7; V: TRBV2; CDR3: CASSEMLFGHYEQYF; DNA: TGTGCCAGCAGTGAAATGTTATTTGGACACTACGAGCAGTACTTC
D: .; size: .; J: TRBJ1-1; V: TRBV6-4; CDR3: CASRPDGAFF; DNA: TGTGCCAGCAGACCCGATGGGGCTTTCTTT
D: TRBD2; size: few; J: TRBJ2-1; V: TRBV6-1; CDR3: CASSETAGTFYNEQFF; DNA: TGTGCCAGCAGTGAGACAGCGGGGACCTTCTACAATGAGCAGTTCTTC
D: .; size: .; J: TRBJ2-1; V: TRBV5-4; CDR3: CASSFSRDPYYYNEQFF; DNA: TGTGCCAGCAGCTTCTCTCGGGACCCATATTACTACAATGAGCAGTTCTTC
D: .; size: .; J: TRBJ2-5; V: TRBV6-5; CDR3: CASSLTGPAETQYF; DNA: TGTGCCAGCAGTCTCACAGGGCCGGCGGAGACCCAGTACTTC
D: .; size: .; J: TRBJ2-2; V: TRBV27; CDR3: CASSSPRGVTGELFF; DNA: TGTGCCAGCAGTTCCCCCAGGGGGGTCACCGGGGAGCTGTTTTTT
D: .; size: many; J: TRBJ1-2; V: TRBV4-1; CDR3: CASSQGPGLSGYTF; DNA: TGCGCCAGCAGCCAAGGACCGGGACTGAGTGGCTACACCTTC
D: TRBD1; size: .; J: TRBJ2-7; V: TRBV5-6; CDR3: CASSLAGQGRHEQYF; DNA: TGTGCCAGCAGCTTGGCCGGACAGGGACGACACGAGCAGTACTTC
D: TRBD2; size: .; J: TRBJ2-1; V: TRBV9; CDR3: CASSAGGDYHNEQFF; DNA: TGTGCCAGCAGCGCCGGGGGGGACTATCACAATGAGCAGTTCTTC
D: .; size: .; J: TRBJ2-2; V: TRBV6-6; CDR3: CASSQRTGELFF; DNA: TGTGCCAGCAGTCAAAGGACGGGGGAGCTGTTTTTT
D: .; size: .; J: TRBJ2-7; V: TRBV28; CDR3: CASSPRTGSGEQYF; DNA: TGTGCCAGCAGTCCGCGGACGGGGTCAGGGGAGCAGTACTTC
D: .; size: .; J: TRBJ1-5; V: TRBV19; CDR3: CASSFSLLVAQHF; DNA: TGTGCCAGTAGTTTCTCCCTTTTAGTGGCCCAGCATTTT
D: TRBD1; size: .; J: TRBJ1-1; V: TRBV5-6; CDR3: CASSRRRQGRNTEAFF; DNA: TGTGCCAGCAGCCGCCGCAGACAGGGTAGGAACACTGAAGCTTTCTTT
D: .; size: .; J: TRBJ2-1; V: TRBV11-2; CDR3: CASSLAGLGNEQFF; DNA: TGTGCCAGCAGCTTAGCAGGGTTAGGCAATGAGCAGTTCTTC
D: TRBD1; size: medium-sized; J: TRBJ1-4; V: TRBV28; CDR3: CASSLPGQDTIEKLFF; DNA: TGTGCCAGCAGTTTACCCGGACAGGACACAATTGAAAAACTGTTTTTT
D: .; size: .; J: TRBJ1-1; V: TRBV2; CDR3: CASSDAAGEAFF; DNA: TGTGCCAGCAGTGATGCCGCCGGTGAAGCTTTCTTT
D: .; size: .; J: TRBJ2-1; V: TRBV29-1; CDR3: CSVAGSEQFF; DNA: TGCAGCGTTGCGGGGAGTGAGCAGTTCTTC
D: .; size: .; J: TRBJ1-5; V: TRBV6-9; CDR3: CASSYSGDSNQPQHF; DNA: TGTGCCAGCAGTTACTCCGGGGATAGCAATCAGCCCCAGCATTTT
D: TRBD1; size: .; J: TRBJ2-3; V: TRBV5-6; CDR3: CASSLQGAVTDTQYF; DNA: TGTGCCAGCAGCTTACAGGGGGCGGTCACAGATACGCAGTATTTT
D: .; size: .; J: TRBJ1-1; V: TRBV30; CDR3: CAWSVSNTEAFF; DNA: TGTGCCTGGAGTGTATCAAACACTGAAGCTTTCTTT
D: .; size: .; J: TRBJ2-7; V: TRBV18; CDR3: CASSLKDEQYF; DNA: TGTGCCAGCTCCCTCAAGGACGAGCAGTACTTC
D: TRBD2; size: few; J: TRBJ2-7; V: TRBV4-3; CDR3: CASSQDSGNYEQYF; DNA: TGCGCCAGCAGCCAAGATAGCGGGAACTACGAGCAGTACTTC
D: .; size: .; J: TRBJ2-7; V: TRBV6-6; CDR3: CASSQISYEQYF; DNA: TGTGCCAGCAGCCAAATAAGCTACGAGCAGTACTTC
D: TRBD2; size: medium-sized; J: TRBJ2-7; V: TRBV7-9; CDR3: CASSASGSSYEQYF; DNA: TGTGCCAGCAGCGCCAGCGGGAGCTCCTACGAGCAGTACTTC
D: .; size: .; J: TRBJ1-1; V: TRBV7-9; CDR3: CASSLIPGRDGNMNTEAFF; DNA: TGTGCCAGCAGCTTAATTCCGGGCCGGGACGGCAACATGAACACTGAAGCTTTCTTT
D: .; size: .; J: TRBJ2-2; V: TRBV7-6; CDR3: CASSLGGDTGELFF; DNA: TGTGCCAGCAGCTTAGGGGGGGACACCGGGGAGCTGTTTTTT